The 28 T cell receptor beta chains below come from one sample, sequenced in a study of blood T cells in healthy people across ages. Primed by a sample-barcoded 5' primer and a J-beta primer mix, a second PCR proceeded for 7 to 11 cycles. Via MiXCR, TCRdb re-called the 5' RACE reads, giving one row per CDR3 protein. The sample has approximately 1.5 million distinct CDR3 sequences; roughly 30% are singletons. The sequenced material came from blood. The source is a young woman in good health.

The chain employs TRBV3-1 and TRBJ1-2; 9 bases agree with TRBD1. J lost 4 bases, V lost 1 base, and 7 bases had no gene match. This CDR3 spans 16 amino acids. The V gene's germline CDR1 is LGHDT and CDR2 YNNKEL (reference sequence). The CDR3 reads CASSQADRGYAYGYTF. The CDR3 coding sequence is TGTGCCAGCAGCCAAGCCGACAGGGGGTATGCCTATGGCTACACCTTC.

In its sample, this clonotype was seen a few times. The chain joins TRBV9 to TRBJ2-7, with 8 bases identical to TRBD1. The CDR3 is 17 residues long. The J segment lost 3 bases and the V segment lost 4 bases, leaving 15 bases of the junction unmatched. Germline lookup yields CDR1 SGDLS and CDR2 YYNGEE. The CDR3 loop reads CASSQGGRDRTLYEQYF. In DNA form, the CDR3 reads TGTGCCAGCAGCCAGGGGGGCCGGGACAGGACCCTCTACGAGCAGTACTTC.

The rearrangement links TRBV7-9 to TRBJ2-2; no clear D. The CDR3 spans 15 residues. Trimming removed 4 bases at V and 6 bases at J, with 15 bases between. From germline, CDR1 is SEHNR and CDR2 FQNEAQ (reference sequence). CDR3 in amino acids: CASSSRVGVAGELFF. In DNA, the CDR3 is TGTGCCAGCAGCTCGAGAGTTGGAGTTGCCGGGGAGCTGTTTTTT.

DNA for the CDR3: TGCAGTGCCGAGGGACAGGGAAACACTGAAGCTTTCTTT. Protein product: CSAEGQGNTEAFF. The V and J genes are TRBV20-1 and TRBJ1-1; 9 bases agree with TRBD1. Losses at the gene ends were 6 bases for V and 2 bases for J; bases not matched to a gene: 4. Germline V gene data show CDR1 as DFQATT and CDR2 as SNEGSKA (reference sequence). This CDR3 contains 13 residues.

The CDR3 DNA reads TGCGCCAGCAGCCAAGTGCGGGGGGGCTTTGGGGAAAAACTGTTTTTT. It encodes CASSQVRGGFGEKLFF. The rearrangement uses TRBV4-1 and TRBJ1-4, with D possibly matching TRBD1 (6 bases). Germline CDR1 reads MGHRA; CDR2 reads YSYEKL. Trimming stripped 1 base from V and 8 bases from J, with 17 bases between. This CDR3 is 16 amino acids long.

Concerning this clonotype: The limits of the CDR3 on the DNA are not certain, so only TCRdb's listed CDR3 is given. The chain employs TRBV10-2 and TRBJ2-5; the D call TRBD1 from the table was never checked on the DNA. Germline V gives CDR1 WSHSY, CDR2 SAAADI. The CDR3 has 15 residues if both end residues are counted. The CDR3 sequence is CASILDRYSGETQYF.

This CDR3 reads CASSHTIGYNEQFF. The CDR3 region has the DNA TGTGCCAGCAGCCATACCATTGGCTACAATGAGCAGTTCTTC. The rearrangement joins TRBV5-6 to TRBJ2-1; no firm D call. Germline-derived CDR1 and CDR2 are SGHDT and YYEEEE. This CDR3 is 14 amino acids long. The V gene lost 4 bases and the J gene lost 3 bases, with 11 bases spanning the gap.

This clonotype was observed many times. CDR3 bases: TGTGCCAGCAGCAACGGCTACGAGCAGTACTTC. Amino acids: CASSNGYEQYF. The chain uses TRBV11-2 and TRBJ2-7; no firm D call. Germline V gene sequence: CDR1 SGHAT, CDR2 FQNNGV. The CDR3 length is 11 residues. The V end lost 5 bases, the J end lost 3 bases, and 5 bases lay between the germline ends.

The chain joins TRBV27 to TRBJ2-1; D not certain. The CDR3 extends over 14 amino acids. V was shortened by 3 bases and J by 1 base, with 7 bases between the two germline ends. The germline V gene encodes CDR1 MNHEY and CDR2 SMNVEV (reference sequence). CDR3 in amino acids: CASSFGVSYNEQFF. CDR3 DNA sequence: TGTGCCAGCAGTTTTGGGGTTTCCTACAATGAGCAGTTCTTC.

This clonotype was seen repeatedly, ten times or more. Relative to the germline gene, one junction end is altered; a read error may explain this. V and J are TRBV5-1 and TRBJ1-2; 10 nucleotides match TRBD1. Germline V gene data show CDR1 as SGHRS and CDR2 as YFSETQ. The CDR3 runs to 15 residues. The CDR3 DNA follows: TGTGCCAGCAGCCCCGGGACAGGGGATAACTATGGCTACACCTTC. Translated, it gives CASSPGTGDNYGYTF.

J is TRBJ2-1 and V is TRBV5-6; D gene ambiguous. V lost 2 bases, J lost 8 bases, and 11 bases lay in between. The germline V gene has CDR1 SGHDT and CDR2 YYEEEE. The length of the CDR3 is 13 residues. Here the CDR3 DNA reads TGTGCCAGCAGCTTCCTCAAGCAGGATGAGCAGTTCTTC. This codes for CASSFLKQDEQFF.

This clonotype was detected a few times. J is TRBJ2-7 and V is TRBV18, with 11 nucleotides matching TRBD2. This CDR3 has 15 amino acids. J was trimmed by 7 bases and V by 1 base; bases with no gene match: 6. The V gene's germline CDR1 is KGHSH and CDR2 LQKENI. The CDR3 sequence: CASSPRLAGGDEQYF. The CDR3 bases are TGTGCCAGCTCACCACGGCTAGCGGGGGGTGATGAGCAGTACTTC.

This clonotype was observed a handful of times. The chain carries TRBV5-1 and TRBJ2-1; possibly TRBD2 for D (5 bases). The V end lost 0 bases, the J end lost 2 bases, and 9 bases lay between the germline ends. This CDR3 is 15 amino acids long. In germline, CDR1 is SGHRS, CDR2 YFSETQ. CDR3 coding DNA: TGCGCCAGCAGCTTGGTAGGGAGCCCCTACAATGAGCAGTTCTTC. It is translated as CASSLVGSPYNEQFF.

As regards this clonotype: Possible read error: a much larger clone is one base away. Since the CDR3 does not end with the conserved phenylalanine or tryptophan, this likely comes from a read error. The chain uses TRBV9 and TRBJ2-1; 11 positions match TRBD2. CDR3 size: 15 residues. Germline CDR1 and CDR2: SGDLS and YYNGEE. J gave up 4 bases and V 2 bases, and 2 bases lay outside the gene matches. The CDR3 DNA reads as TGTGCCAGCAGCGTTAGCGGGAGGGGATACAATGAGCAGTTCATC. Translation gives CASSVSGRGYNEQFI.

This clonotype was seen only a few times. V is TRBV7-8 and J is TRBJ2-5; TRBD1 agrees at 8 bases. This CDR3 contains 15 residues. The V segment lost 0 bases and the J segment 5 bases; nucleotides outside the gene matches: 5. Germline loops: CDR1 SGHVS, CDR2 FQNEAQ. The CDR3 nucleotides read TGTGCCAGCAGCTTAGCGGCAGGGGGCGGGGAGACCCAGTACTTC. This translates into CASSLAAGGGETQYF.

The sample holds many counts of this clonotype. This chain joins TRBV2 and TRBJ2-5; D is unclear. Trimming cost V 5 bases and J 4 bases, with 8 bases left between them. This CDR3 contains 12 residues. Germline CDR1 SNHLY, CDR2 FYNNEI. CDR3: CASSQSRETQYF. CDR3 sequence (DNA): TGTGCCAGCAGTCAAAGCAGAGAGACCCAGTACTTC.

This clonotype has more than one count but fewer than ten. The chain joins TRBV27 to TRBJ2-6; no clear D. Germline values: CDR1 MNHEY, CDR2 SMNVEV (reference sequence). V lost 5 bases, J lost 0 bases, and 20 bases lay in between. This CDR3 is 19 amino acids long. Here the CDR3 reads CASSLLRGRGNSGANVLTF. DNA for the CDR3: TGTGCCAGCAGTCTCCTCCGAGGACGTGGGAACTCTGGGGCCAACGTCCTGACTTTC.

On this clonotype itself: A read error may be the cause here, since a much bigger clone is one base away. The chain links TRBV7-9 to TRBJ2-3; 12 positions match TRBD2. The trim removed 5 bases at V and 2 bases at J, leaving 5 bases unmatched. Germline loops: CDR1 SEHNR, CDR2 FQNEAQ (reference sequence). This CDR3 spans 16 amino acids. As DNA, the CDR3 is TGTGCCAGCAGCGCAGGGACTAGCGGGTTCACAGATACGCAGTATTTT. Translated, it gives CASSAGTSGFTDTQYF. Full variable domain (rest looked up from reference TRBV7-9 and TRBJ2-3): DTGVSQNPRHKITKRGQNVTFRCDPISEHNRLYWYRQTLGQGPEFLTYFQNEAQLEKSRLLSDRFSAERPKGSFSTLEIQRTEQGDSAMYLCASSAGTSGFTDTQYFGPGTRLTVL.

This clonotype was recorded a few times. The V call is TRBV20-1, the J call TRBJ2-5, with 11 bases identical to TRBD2. The CDR3 is 14 amino acids. Losses at the gene ends were 8 bases for V and 5 bases for J; bases not matched to a gene: 10. Germline V gene lookup returns CDR1 DFQATT and CDR2 SNEGSKA (reference sequence). CDR3 bases: TGCAGTCAATTGACTAGCGGGATTGGTGAGACCCAGTACTTC. Translated, it gives CSQLTSGIGETQYF.

The CDR3: CASGLANSMTGELFF. As DNA, the CDR3 is TGTGCTAGTGGTTTGGCGAACAGCATGACCGGGGAGCTGTTTTTT. The chain joins TRBV12-5 to TRBJ2-2; no firm D call. The CDR3 totals 15 residues. Trimming stripped 1 base from V and 5 bases from J, with 11 bases between. Germline V gene sequence: CDR1 LGHNT, CDR2 FRNRAP.

This clonotype was seen many times. This chain uses TRBV4-1 with TRBJ2-7; D is possibly TRBD2 (6 bases). Germline lookup yields CDR1 MGHRA and CDR2 YSYEKL. The ends were cut back, 3 bases at V and 4 bases at J, with 16 bases in the middle. There are 15 residues in the CDR3. The CDR3 protein is CASSHPAAGRYEQYF. In DNA, the CDR3 is TGCGCCAGCAGCCACCCGGCGGCGGGAAGGTACGAGCAGTACTTC.

This rearrangement joins TRBV16 to TRBJ2-1, with TRBD2 as a possible D gene (5 bases). The germline V gene has CDR1 KGHSY and CDR2 FQNENV. The CDR3 totals 13 residues. Trimming left V 0 bases short and J 15 bases short, with 15 bases between. CDR3 sequence (DNA): TGTGCCAGCAGCCAATCGATTGTAGCGAATGGGTTCTTC. Its protein product is CASSQSIVANGFF.

The chain combines TRBV24-1 with TRBJ2-3, with 11 bases that match TRBD2. CDR3 length: 16 amino acids. Trimming took 3 bases from V and 5 from J; bases not matched to a gene: 6. CDR1 is KGHDR, CDR2 SFDVKD, per germline. The CDR3 coding sequence is TGTGCCACCAGTGATCCGACTAGCGGGGAGGGAGATACGCAGTATTTT. This sequence encodes CATSDPTSGEGDTQYF.

The CDR3 sequence is CAWSTGGAQHF. The CDR3 nucleotides read TGTGCCTGGAGTACAGGGGGCGCCCAGCATTTT. The chain carries TRBV30 and TRBJ1-5, with TRBD1 matching 9 bases. V lost 2 bases and J lost 11; bases outside the gene matches: 1. The V gene's germline CDR1 is GTSNPN and CDR2 SVGIG (reference sequence). The CDR3 runs to 11 residues.

This clonotype was counted only a few times. The V gene is TRBV20-1, the J gene TRBJ1-2; the match to TRBD1 covers 9 bases. V was clipped by 6 bases and J by 3 bases; unmatched bases: 5. Germline V gives CDR1 DFQATT, CDR2 SNEGSKA (reference sequence). CDR3 length equals 13 residues. In DNA, the CDR3 is TGCAGTGCCCCCGGACAGGGGTACTATGGCTACACCTTC. This sequence encodes CSAPGQGYYGYTF.

The chain links TRBV7-9 to TRBJ2-1, with 8 positions matching TRBD2. Germline values: CDR1 SEHNR, CDR2 FQNEAQ (reference sequence). This CDR3 has 16 amino acids. Trimming removed 4 bases from V and 2 bases from J; junction bases left unmatched: 7. The CDR3 is CASSSLAGPAYNEQFF. The CDR3 DNA sequence: TGTGCCAGCAGCTCTCTAGCGGGCCCGGCCTACAATGAGCAGTTCTTC.

This clonotype appeared many times. The V gene is TRBV6-2 or TRBV6-3, the J gene TRBJ1-2; 9 nucleotides align to TRBD1. Germline trimming cut 6 bases from V and 6 bases from J; bases unmatched to any gene: 8. The CDR3 totals 14 residues. CDR1 is MNHEY, CDR2 SVGEGT, per germline. CDR3 sequence: CASSRWTGENGYTF. CDR3 sequence (DNA): TGTGCCAGCAGCCGATGGACAGGGGAGAATGGCTACACCTTC.

The chain recombines TRBV20-1 with TRBJ1-4; D unclear. The CDR3 totals 13 residues. Per germline, CDR1 DFQATT and CDR2 SNEGSKA (reference sequence). V lost 2 bases to trimming and J lost 7 bases, with 11 bases between them. In nucleotides, the CDR3 is TGCAGTGCTAGATCACAGATTAGTGAAAAACTGTTTTTT. Its protein product is CSARSQISEKLFF.